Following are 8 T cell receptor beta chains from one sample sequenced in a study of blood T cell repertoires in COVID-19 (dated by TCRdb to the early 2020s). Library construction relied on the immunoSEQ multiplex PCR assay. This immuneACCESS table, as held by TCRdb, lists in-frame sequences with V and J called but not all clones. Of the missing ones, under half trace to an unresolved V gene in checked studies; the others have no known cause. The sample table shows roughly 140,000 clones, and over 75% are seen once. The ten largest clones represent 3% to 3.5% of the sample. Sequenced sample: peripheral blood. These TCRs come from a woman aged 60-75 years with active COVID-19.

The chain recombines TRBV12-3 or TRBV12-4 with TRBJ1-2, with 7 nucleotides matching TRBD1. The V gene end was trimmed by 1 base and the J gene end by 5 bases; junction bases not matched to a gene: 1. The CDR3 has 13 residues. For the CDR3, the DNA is TGTGCCAGCAGTTTAGGGACAGGATATGGCTACACCTTC. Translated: CASSLGTGYGYTF.

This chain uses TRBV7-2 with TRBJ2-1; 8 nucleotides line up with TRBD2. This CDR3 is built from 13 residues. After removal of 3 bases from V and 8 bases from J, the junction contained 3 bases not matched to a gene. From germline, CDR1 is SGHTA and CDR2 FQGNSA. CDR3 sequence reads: CASSFERGYEQFF. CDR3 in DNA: TGTGCCAGCAGCTTTGAGCGGGGGTATGAGCAGTTCTTC.

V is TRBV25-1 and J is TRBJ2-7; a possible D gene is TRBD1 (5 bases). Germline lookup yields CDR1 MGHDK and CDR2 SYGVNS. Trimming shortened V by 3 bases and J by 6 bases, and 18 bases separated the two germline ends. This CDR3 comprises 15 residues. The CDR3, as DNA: TGTGCCAGCAGTGAGCGGAACACAGGAGCAGGCGAGCAGTACTTC. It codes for CASSERNTGAGEQYF.

As DNA, the CDR3 is TGTGCCTGGTCAGACAGGGGGCGAGGAAAGCGCGAAGCTTTCTTT. Residues: CAWSDRGRGKREAFF. V usage is TRBV30 and J usage is TRBJ1-1; 10 bases line up with TRBD1. The CDR3 is made up of 15 amino acids. V gave up 5 bases and J gave up 8 bases; unmatched junction bases: 14. CDR1 and CDR2 (germline): GTSNPN, SVGIG (reference sequence).

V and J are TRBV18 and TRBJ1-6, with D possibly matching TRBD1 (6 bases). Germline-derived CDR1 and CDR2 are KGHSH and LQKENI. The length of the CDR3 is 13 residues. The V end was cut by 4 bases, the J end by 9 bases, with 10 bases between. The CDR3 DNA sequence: TGTGCCAGCTCACGGGACACTATTTCACCCCTCCACTTT. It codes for CASSRDTISPLHF. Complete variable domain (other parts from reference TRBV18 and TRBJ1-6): NAGVMQNPRHLVRRRGQEARLRCSPMKGHSHVYWYRQLPEEGLKFMVYLQKENIIDESGMPKERFSAEFPKEGPSILRIQQVVRGDSAAYFCASSRDTISPLHFGNGTRLTVT.

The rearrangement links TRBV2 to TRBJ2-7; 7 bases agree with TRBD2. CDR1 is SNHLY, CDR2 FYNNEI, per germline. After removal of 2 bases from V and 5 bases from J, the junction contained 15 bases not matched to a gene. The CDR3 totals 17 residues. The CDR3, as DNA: TGTGCCAGCAGTGAACAGCTTCTTGGCGGGAGCATCCACGAGCAGTACTTC. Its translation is CASSEQLLGGSIHEQYF. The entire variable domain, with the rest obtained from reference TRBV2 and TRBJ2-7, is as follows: EPEVTQTPSHQVTQMGQEVILRCVPISNHLYFYWYRQILGQKVEFLVSFYNNEISEKSEIFDDQFSVERPDGSNFTLKIRSTKLEDSAMYFCASSEQLLGGSIHEQYFGPGTRLTVT.

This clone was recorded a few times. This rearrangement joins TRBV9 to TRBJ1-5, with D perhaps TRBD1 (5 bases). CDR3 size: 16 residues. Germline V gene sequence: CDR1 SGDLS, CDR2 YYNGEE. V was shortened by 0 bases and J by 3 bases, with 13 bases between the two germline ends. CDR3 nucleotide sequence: TGTGCCAGCAGCGTAGGCAGGGATGGGTTCAATCAGCCCCAGCATTTT. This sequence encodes CASSVGRDGFNQPQHF.

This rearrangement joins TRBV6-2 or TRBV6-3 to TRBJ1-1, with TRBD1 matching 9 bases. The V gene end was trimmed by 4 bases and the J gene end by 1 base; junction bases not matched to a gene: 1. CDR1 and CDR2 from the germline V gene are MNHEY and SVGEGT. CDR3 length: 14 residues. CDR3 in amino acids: CASSWDRANTEAFF. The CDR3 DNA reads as TGTGCCAGCAGTTGGGACAGGGCGAACACTGAAGCTTTCTTT.